The rows below give T cell receptor beta chains drawn from one sample of a study of cytomegalovirus exposure and HLA in healthy donors. Sequenced by immunoSEQ multiplex PCR; TCRdb stores in-frame clones only, minus some. The data contain around 130,000 clones, around 85% of them singletons. Sequences were obtained from PBMCs. The receptor source for this set is a boy younger than 18 in good health and CMV-seronegative. The CDR3 runs from the conserved cysteine through the conserved F or W. D genes are given only for firm matches. Clone size is not always given. Where it is, it says once, few, many or a class for expanded clones.

j_call: TRBJ2-7
clone_size: few
v_call: TRBV7-6
d_call: TRBD2
cdr3_aa: CASSPGTSGSYEQYF
cdr3_nt: TGTGCCAGCAGCCCCGGGACTAGCGGGAGTTACGAGCAGTACTTC

j_call: TRBJ2-7
clone_size: .
v_call: TRBV18
d_call: .
cdr3_aa: CASSPEATYEQYF
cdr3_nt: TGTGCCAGCTCACCAGAAGCAACCTACGAGCAGTACTTC

j_call: TRBJ2-5
clone_size: few
v_call: TRBV2
d_call: .
cdr3_aa: CASSEAWLEEETQYF
cdr3_nt: TGTGCCAGCAGTGAAGCGTGGCTAGAGGAAGAGACCCAGTACTTC

j_call: TRBJ1-1
clone_size: .
v_call: TRBV19
d_call: TRBD1
cdr3_aa: CASIDREDTEAFF
cdr3_nt: TGTGCCAGTATTGACAGGGAGGACACTGAAGCTTTCTTT

j_call: TRBJ1-1
clone_size: .
v_call: TRBV11-1
d_call: TRBD1
cdr3_aa: CASSPDRGDSNTEAFF
cdr3_nt: TGTGCCAGCAGCCCGGACAGGGGGGACTCGAACACTGAAGCTTTCTTT

j_call: TRBJ1-2
clone_size: once
v_call: TRBV18
d_call: .
cdr3_aa: CASSPPSTFYGYTF
cdr3_nt: TGTGCCAGCTCACCACCCTCGACTTTCTATGGCTACACCTTC

j_call: TRBJ1-1
clone_size: once
v_call: TRBV18
d_call: TRBD1
cdr3_aa: CASSYRGENTEAFF
cdr3_nt: TGTGCCAGCTCCTACAGGGGAGAGAACACTGAAGCTTTCTTT

j_call: TRBJ2-7
clone_size: .
v_call: TRBV7-9
d_call: .
cdr3_aa: CASSSDNSYEQYF
cdr3_nt: TGTGCCAGCAGCTCGGACAACTCCTACGAGCAGTACTTC

j_call: TRBJ2-3
clone_size: .
v_call: TRBV9
d_call: .
cdr3_aa: CASSGLVADTQYF
cdr3_nt: TGTGCCAGCAGCGGGCTAGTGGCAGATACGCAGTATTTT

j_call: TRBJ1-1
clone_size: once
v_call: TRBV14
d_call: .
cdr3_aa: CASSQERRNTEAFF
cdr3_nt: TGTGCCAGCAGCCAAGAGAGGAGGAACACTGAAGCTTTCTTT

j_call: TRBJ2-7
clone_size: .
v_call: TRBV7-9
d_call: TRBD2
cdr3_aa: CASSSTRTSEYYYEQYF
cdr3_nt: TGTGCCAGCAGCTCAACCCGGACTAGTGAATACTACTACGAGCAGTACTTC

j_call: TRBJ1-4
clone_size: .
v_call: TRBV6-4
d_call: .
cdr3_aa: CASSLRESNATNEKLFF
cdr3_nt: TGTGCCAGCAGTCTCAGGGAAAGCAATGCAACTAATGAAAAACTGTTTTTT

j_call: TRBJ2-1
clone_size: .
v_call: TRBV9
d_call: TRBD2
cdr3_aa: CASSETGGSYNEQFF
cdr3_nt: TGTGCCAGCAGTGAAACGGGGGGTTCCTACAATGAGCAGTTCTTC

j_call: TRBJ1-5
clone_size: .
v_call: TRBV19
d_call: TRBD1
cdr3_aa: CASSMAPRPPGTGGGRYRNQPQHF
cdr3_nt: TGTGCCAGTAGTATGGCCCCCCGGCCGCCCGGGACAGGGGGCGGTCGGTATCGCAATCAGCCCCAGCATTTT

j_call: TRBJ1-6
clone_size: .
v_call: TRBV6-5
d_call: TRBD1
cdr3_aa: CASSYKGARSPLHF
cdr3_nt: TGTGCCAGCAGTTACAAGGGGGCTCGTTCACCCCTCCACTTT

j_call: TRBJ2-7
clone_size: .
v_call: TRBV6-5
d_call: TRBD1
cdr3_aa: CASSYSRTGGGEQYF
cdr3_nt: TGTGCCAGCAGTTACTCGAGGACAGGGGGCGGCGAGCAGTACTTC

j_call: TRBJ2-1
clone_size: .
v_call: TRBV5-1
d_call: TRBD1
cdr3_aa: CASIGTGGSNEQFF
cdr3_nt: TGCGCCAGCATCGGGACAGGGGGATCCAATGAGCAGTTCTTC

j_call: TRBJ2-7
clone_size: .
v_call: TRBV30
d_call: TRBD2
cdr3_aa: CAWSEGLAGVYEQYF
cdr3_nt: TGTGCCTGGAGTGAAGGACTAGCGGGAGTTTACGAGCAGTACTTC